The rows below give T cell receptor beta chains drawn from one sample of a study of T cell clones after liver transplantation. Profiled with immunoSEQ multiplex PCR; TCRdb holds only in-frame clones, not every one. The sample has 15,000 to 20,000 clones, more than 75% seen once. The sequences come from CD8+ T cells from blood, collected about 50 months after liver transplant. Receptors originate from a human patient who received a liver transplant. The graft donor may be the source of some T cells. Each CDR3 is given with its conserved first and last residue. The order of the fields is CDR3 length, J gene, V gene, D gene, clone size, CDR3 DNA, CDR3 protein. The D gene is left open where the match is weak. Some rows have no size entry. The others give once, few or many, or a class for an expanded clone.

CDR3 length: 15; J gene: TRBJ2-7; V gene: TRBV15; D gene: TRBD2; clone size: .; CDR3 DNA: TGTGCCACCAGCAGATGGACTAGCGCTGACTACGAGCAGTACTTC; CDR3 protein: CATSRWTSADYEQYF
CDR3 length: 14; J gene: TRBJ1-2; V gene: TRBV6-6; D gene: TRBD1; clone size: .; CDR3 DNA: TGTGCCAGCAGTTACGACCGGACAGGGTGGGGCTACACCTTC; CDR3 protein: CASSYDRTGWGYTF
CDR3 length: 14; J gene: TRBJ2-7; V gene: TRBV11-3; D gene: TRBD2; clone size: .; CDR3 DNA: TGTGCCAGCAGCTTAGGGGGGGGTTTGAACGAGCAGTACTTC; CDR3 protein: CASSLGGGLNEQYF
CDR3 length: 13; J gene: TRBJ1-1; V gene: TRBV27; D gene: .; clone size: .; CDR3 DNA: TGTGCCAGCAGTTTCACAGGAGGCACTGAAGCTTTCTTT; CDR3 protein: CASSFTGGTEAFF
CDR3 length: 16; J gene: TRBJ1-3; V gene: TRBV7-9; D gene: .; clone size: .; CDR3 DNA: TGTGCCAGCAATATCGAAAGCGGGGGTTTTGGAAACACCATATATTTT; CDR3 protein: CASNIESGGFGNTIYF
CDR3 length: 14; J gene: TRBJ2-7; V gene: TRBV11-2; D gene: TRBD1; clone size: .; CDR3 DNA: TGTGCCAGCAGCTTAACCGACAGGGCCTACGAGCAGTACTTC; CDR3 protein: CASSLTDRAYEQYF
CDR3 length: 16; J gene: TRBJ2-5; V gene: TRBV9; D gene: TRBD2; clone size: few; CDR3 DNA: TGTGCCAGCAGCCTAACTAGCGGGGGGGCAGTAGAGACCCAGTACTTC; CDR3 protein: CASSLTSGGAVETQYF
CDR3 length: 17; J gene: TRBJ2-7; V gene: TRBV5-5; D gene: TRBD2; clone size: .; CDR3 DNA: TGTGCCAGCAGCCCCGGGACTAGCGGGAGGAAAACCTACGAGCAGTACTTC; CDR3 protein: CASSPGTSGRKTYEQYF
CDR3 length: 12; J gene: TRBJ2-1; V gene: TRBV10-2; D gene: .; clone size: few; CDR3 DNA: TGCGCCAGCAGTGGATCCTACAATGAGCAGTTCTTC; CDR3 protein: CASSGSYNEQFF
CDR3 length: 17; J gene: TRBJ2-1; V gene: TRBV7-2; D gene: TRBD2; clone size: few; CDR3 DNA: TGTGCCAGCAGCTTGCGGGGGGGAACCGTCCTACCCAATGAGCAGTTCTTC; CDR3 protein: CASSLRGGTVLPNEQFF
CDR3 length: 13; J gene: TRBJ1-2; V gene: TRBV15; D gene: TRBD1; clone size: .; CDR3 DNA: TGTGCCACCAGCAGAGATCAGGGGGTCTTCCTCACCTTC; CDR3 protein: CATSRDQGVFLTF
CDR3 length: 14; J gene: TRBJ2-1; V gene: TRBV7-2; D gene: .; clone size: .; CDR3 DNA: TGTGCCGGGACGTCCCTAGGGGGGGGCGCAGGGCAGTTCTTC; CDR3 protein: CAGTSLGGGAGQFF
CDR3 length: 16; J gene: TRBJ2-5; V gene: TRBV5-6; D gene: TRBD1; clone size: .; CDR3 DNA: TGTGCCAGCAGCCCAGGACAGGGTTCGGTCCAAGAGACCCAGTACTTC; CDR3 protein: CASSPGQGSVQETQYF
CDR3 length: 12; J gene: TRBJ2-1; V gene: TRBV7-2; D gene: .; clone size: .; CDR3 DNA: TGTGCCAGCAGGAGTGGGGGTAATGAGCAGTTCTTC; CDR3 protein: CASRSGGNEQFF
CDR3 length: 14; J gene: TRBJ2-7; V gene: TRBV7-3; D gene: TRBD2; clone size: .; CDR3 DNA: TGTGCCAGTGGGAGCAGCGGGAGGGCCGACGAGCAGTACTTC; CDR3 protein: CASGSSGRADEQYF
CDR3 length: 17; J gene: TRBJ2-3; V gene: TRBV9; D gene: TRBD2; clone size: .; CDR3 DNA: TGTGCCAGCAGCGCCGCTCGACTAGCGGGAGGGGTAGATACGCAGTATTTT; CDR3 protein: CASSAARLAGGVDTQYF